The rows below give T cell receptor beta chains drawn from one sample of a study of blood T cell repertoires in COVID-19. TCRdb keeps only in-frame clones here, not all; method: immunoSEQ multiplex PCR. The sample yields 58,000 or so clones, 60% to 75% seen once. Sequences were obtained from peripheral blood. Receptors originate from an elderly woman with acute or convalescent COVID-19. Each CDR3 is given with its conserved first and last residue. Clone size is shown for a subset of rows, as once, few, many or a class of expanded clone.

TRBV9,.,CASSVEPGLNTQYF
TRBV5-5,.,CASSTHPDRDPYNEQFF
TRBV18,.,CASSPTSGEQFF
TRBV7-6,.,CASSLVGGSYNEQFF
TRBV23-1,.,CASSQPLAGGELFF
TRBV30,.,CAWSEFPGGYTEAFF
TRBV28,.,CASSSYDFVPDTQYF
TRBV18,.,CASSTSQGVYEQYF
TRBV5-1,few,CASSTDRGRSEQYF
TRBV6-2/TRBV6-3,many,CASSDREAGELFF
TRBV6-2/TRBV6-3,.,CASSYLAGTDTTDTQYF
TRBV7-2,.,CASSYPWAREISSYNEQFF
TRBV19,.,CASSISPLANYGYTF
TRBV5-1,.,CASSPVGREGREQYF
TRBV19,.,CASSIRLAGSEQFF
TRBV5-1,.,CASSLVPGQETQYF
TRBV24-1,once,CATSDLLAGGDGELFF
TRBV7-9,few,CASSWGLAERNEQYF
TRBV27,.,CASSSGINTGELFF